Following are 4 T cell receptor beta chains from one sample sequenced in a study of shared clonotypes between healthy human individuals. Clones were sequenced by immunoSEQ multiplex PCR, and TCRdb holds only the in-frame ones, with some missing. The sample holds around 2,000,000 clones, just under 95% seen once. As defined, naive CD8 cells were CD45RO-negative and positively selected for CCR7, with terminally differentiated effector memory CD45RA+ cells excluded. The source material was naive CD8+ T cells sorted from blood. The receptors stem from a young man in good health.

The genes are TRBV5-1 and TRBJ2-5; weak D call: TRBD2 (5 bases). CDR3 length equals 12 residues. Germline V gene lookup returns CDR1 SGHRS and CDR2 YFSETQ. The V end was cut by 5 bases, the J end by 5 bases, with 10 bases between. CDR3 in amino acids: CASRLGGETQYF. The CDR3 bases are TGCGCCAGCAGACTTGGCGGGGAGACCCAGTACTTC.

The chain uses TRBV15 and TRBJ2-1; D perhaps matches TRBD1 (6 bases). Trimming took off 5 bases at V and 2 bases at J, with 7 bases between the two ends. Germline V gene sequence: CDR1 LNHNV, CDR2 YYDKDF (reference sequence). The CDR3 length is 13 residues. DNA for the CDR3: TGTGCCACCAGCGGGGACACCTACAATGAGCAGTTCTTC. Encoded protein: CATSGDTYNEQFF.

The CDR3 DNA reads as TGTGCCAGTAGTATAGGCGGGGTTTTGGTCTCCTACAATGAGCAGTTCTTC. It specifies CASSIGGVLVSYNEQFF. The chain carries TRBV19 and TRBJ2-1; maybe TRBD2 (6 bases). Trimming pared 1 base from V and 0 bases from J, leaving 13 bases between. This CDR3 has 17 residues. Germline assignment: CDR1 LNHDA and CDR2 SQIVND (reference sequence). The whole variable domain, filled in from reference TRBV19 and TRBJ2-1, reads DGGITQSPKYLFRKEGQNVTLSCEQNLNHDAMYWYRQDPGQGLRLIYYSQIVNDFQKGDIAEGYSVSREKKESFPLTVTSAQKNPTAFYLCASSIGGVLVSYNEQFFGPGTRLTVL.

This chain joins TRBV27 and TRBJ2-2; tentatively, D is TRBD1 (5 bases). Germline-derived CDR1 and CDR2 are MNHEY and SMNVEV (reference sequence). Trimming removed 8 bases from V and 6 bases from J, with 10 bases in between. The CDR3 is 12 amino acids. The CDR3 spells CASQGPPGELFF. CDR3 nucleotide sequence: TGTGCCAGCCAGGGTCCCCCCGGGGAGCTGTTTTTT.